This T cell receptor beta chain was identified in a study of cytomegalovirus exposure and HLA in healthy donors. Concerning this clone: Its antigen is not known.

Primers: 60 Vbeta forward and 13 Jbeta reverse. Clones were sequenced by immunoSEQ multiplex PCR, and TCRdb holds only the in-frame ones, with some missing. The repertoire includes 110,000 or so clones, almost 70% of them detected once, and approximately 3% sits in the top ten. Among the donors, all were healthy bone marrow donors. Findings and limits, study-wide: Further analysis, carried out later, found HLA-associated TCR beta chains more clonally expanded than equally common other chains. Data from an earlier analysis indicated that most TCR beta V segments were productive either about 87% or about 30% of the time.

The sample consisted of PBMCs. The receptor was isolated from a man aged 25 to 40 in good health and CMV-seronegative.

The CDR3 sequence: CATSRVGGSGNTIYF. DNA for the CDR3: TGTGCCACCAGCAGAGTGGGGGGCTCTGGAAACACCATATATTTT. This chain links TRBV15 with TRBJ1-3; weak D call: TRBD1 (5 bases). The CDR3 totals 15 residues. CDR1 and CDR2 from the germline V gene are LNHNV and YYDKDF (reference sequence). Trimming pared 1 base from V and 0 bases from J, leaving 7 bases between.